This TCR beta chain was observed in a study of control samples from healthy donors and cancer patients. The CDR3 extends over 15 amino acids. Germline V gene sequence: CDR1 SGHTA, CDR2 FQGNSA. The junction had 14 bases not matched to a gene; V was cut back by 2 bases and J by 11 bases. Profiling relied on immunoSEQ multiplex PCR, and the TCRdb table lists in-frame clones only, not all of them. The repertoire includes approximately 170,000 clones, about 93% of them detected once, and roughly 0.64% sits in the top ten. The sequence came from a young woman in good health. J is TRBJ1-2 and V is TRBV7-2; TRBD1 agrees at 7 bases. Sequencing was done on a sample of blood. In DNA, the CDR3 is TGTGCCAGCAGCTTAACCCCACAGGGGTTAGGGCCTTACACCTTC. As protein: CASSLTPQGLGPYTF.